This T cell receptor beta chain was captured in a study of early T cells in non-severe SARS-CoV-2 infection. Across the whole study: Alpha and beta chains were unpaired, from unsorted whole-blood bulk RNA. Study-wide points: VDJdb matches were skewed toward anti-spike CD8 T cell responses.

Unique molecular identifiers were attached to individual cDNA molecules. TCRdb re-analysed the 5' RACE reads in MiXCR, keeping a single row per CDR3 protein. The data contain approximately 58,000 distinct CDR3 sequences, approximately 6.7% of them singletons. With 4 bases removed from V and 4 bases from J, the gap between germline ends came to 16 bases. The CDR3 covers 16 residues. Per germline, CDR1 LGHNA and CDR2 YSLEER. This clonotype appeared a few times. As yet, its antigen is unknown. The chain joins TRBV4-3 to TRBJ1-4, with D perhaps matching TRBD1 (6 bases). What was sequenced was whole blood. This receptor was identified in an adult who was a healthcare worker with PCR-confirmed SARS-CoV-2 infection or an uninfected control (not recorded which). The chain's CDR3 is CASSRELTGNNEKLFF. CDR3 DNA: TGCGCCAGCAGCCGTGAACTGACAGGAAATAATGAAAAACTGTTTTTT.